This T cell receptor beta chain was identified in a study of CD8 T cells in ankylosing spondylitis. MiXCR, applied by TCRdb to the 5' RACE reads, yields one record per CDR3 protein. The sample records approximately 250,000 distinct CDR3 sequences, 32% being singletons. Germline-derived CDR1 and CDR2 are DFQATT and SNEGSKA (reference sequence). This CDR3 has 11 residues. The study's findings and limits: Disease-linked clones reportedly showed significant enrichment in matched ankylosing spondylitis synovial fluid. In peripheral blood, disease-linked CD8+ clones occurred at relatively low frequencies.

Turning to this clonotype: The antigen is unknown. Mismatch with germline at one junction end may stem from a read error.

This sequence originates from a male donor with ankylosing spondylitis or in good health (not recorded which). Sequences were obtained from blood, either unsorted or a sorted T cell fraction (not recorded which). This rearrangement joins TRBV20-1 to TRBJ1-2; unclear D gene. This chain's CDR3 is CSARGYEVSHF. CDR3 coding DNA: TGCAGTGCTAGAGGATATGAAGTGTCTCACTTC.